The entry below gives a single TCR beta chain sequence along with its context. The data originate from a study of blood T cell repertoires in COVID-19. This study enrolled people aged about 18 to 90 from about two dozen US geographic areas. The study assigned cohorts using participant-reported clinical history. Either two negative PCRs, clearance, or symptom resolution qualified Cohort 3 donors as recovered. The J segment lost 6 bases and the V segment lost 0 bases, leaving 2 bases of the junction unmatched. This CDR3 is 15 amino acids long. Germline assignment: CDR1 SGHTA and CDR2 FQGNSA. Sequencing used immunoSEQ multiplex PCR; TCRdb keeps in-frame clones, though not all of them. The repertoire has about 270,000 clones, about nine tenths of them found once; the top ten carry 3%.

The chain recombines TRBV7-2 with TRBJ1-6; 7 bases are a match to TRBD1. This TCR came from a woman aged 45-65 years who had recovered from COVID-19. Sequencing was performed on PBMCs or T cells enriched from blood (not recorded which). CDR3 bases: TGTGCCAGCAGCTTAGCGGGACAGCCTAATTCACCCCTCCACTTT. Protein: CASSLAGQPNSPLHF.